This TCR beta chain was sequenced for a study of blood T cell repertoires in COVID-19. The CDR3 totals 15 residues. V was trimmed by 1 base and J by 8 bases, leaving 15 bases between them. The germline V gene has CDR1 SGHVS and CDR2 FQNEAQ. Seattle-derived patients entered the study during active infection and were followed longitudinally. The method was immunoSEQ multiplex PCR; TCRdb's version includes in-frame clones alone and lacks a portion of them. The data hold over 150,000 clones, with 70% to 90% observed a single time. This sequence was found in a woman aged 60-75 years with COVID-19, enrolled during active disease. Sequencing was performed on peripheral blood. The V and J genes are TRBV7-8 and TRBJ2-1; a possible D gene is TRBD2 (5 bases). The CDR3 loop reads CASSLVSSILHEQFF. In nucleotides, the CDR3 is TGTGCCAGCAGCTTAGTGTCTAGCATTTTGCATGAGCAGTTCTTC.